What follows are 10 T cell receptor beta chains derived from one specimen sequenced in a study of cytomegalovirus exposure and HLA in healthy donors. The PCR was carried out with 60 Vbeta primers and 13 Jbeta primers. Method: immunoSEQ multiplex PCR; TCRdb's copy keeps in-frame clones and lacks some. The data hold about 190,000 clones, with around four fifths observed a single time. What was sequenced was PBMCs. Source of these receptors: a man aged 50-59 years in good health and CMV-seronegative.

The J gene is TRBJ2-1, the V gene TRBV7-3, with 14 bases that match TRBD2. The V gene end was trimmed by 5 bases and the J gene end by 5 bases; junction bases not matched to a gene: 5. Germline V gene lookup returns CDR1 SGHTA and CDR2 FQGTGA. The CDR3 totals 16 residues. CDR3 in amino acids: CASSLGLAGGHNEQFF. The CDR3 DNA is TGTGCCAGCAGCCTAGGACTAGCGGGAGGCCACAATGAGCAGTTCTTC. Drawing the rest from reference TRBV7-3 and TRBJ2-1, the complete variable domain is GAGVSQTPSNKVTEKGKYVELRCDPISGHTALYWYRQSLGQGPEFLIYFQGTGAADDSGLPNDRFFAVRPEGSVSTLKIQRTERGDSAVYLCASSLGLAGGHNEQFFGPGTRLTVL.

CDR3 in amino acids: CASSRGLAPYNEQFF. CDR3 bases: TGTGCCAGCAGCAGGGGCCTAGCGCCCTACAATGAGCAGTTCTTC. The V gene is TRBV21-1, the J gene TRBJ2-1; the table assigns TRBD2, which was not confirmed against the DNA. TRBV21-1 constitutes a pseudogene. The CDR3 loop spans 15 amino acids.

The chain employs TRBV21-1 and TRBJ2-1; the listed D gene, TRBD1, was not tested against the DNA. TRBV21-1 counts as a pseudogene. This CDR3 has 15 amino acids. The CDR3 loop reads CASSKEDRARNEQFF. In nucleotides, the CDR3 is TGTGCCAGCAGCAAAGAAGACAGGGCGAGGAATGAGCAGTTCTTC.

This clone was seen more than once but under ten times. The rearrangement joins TRBV7-8 to TRBJ1-2; 7 nucleotides match TRBD1. Looked up from germline, CDR1 is SGHVS and CDR2 is FQNEAQ. V shed 4 bases and J 4 bases; nucleotides not matched to a gene: 3. CDR3 length equals 13 residues. CDR3 coding DNA: TGTGCCAGCAGCTCAACAGGGGCCTATGGCTACACCTTC. Its protein is CASSSTGAYGYTF.

About this clone: At one of its ends the junction is not consistent with the germline gene, which may arise from a read error. CDR3 protein: CSSSSPRGLEDTQYF. DNA for the CDR3: TGTTCCAGCAGCTCCCCCAGGGGGCTTGAAGATACGCAGTATTTT. The rearrangement links TRBV7-9 to TRBJ2-3; 8 bases align to TRBD1. The V gene's germline CDR1 is SEHNR and CDR2 FQNEAQ (reference sequence). This CDR3 has 15 residues.

V is TRBV2 and J is TRBJ2-7; possibly TRBD1 for D (8 bases). CDR1 is SNHLY, CDR2 FYNNEI, per germline. Trimming took 5 bases from V and 3 from J, leaving 23 bases between them. This CDR3 has 17 amino acids. This CDR3 is CASSPGRSTGEGYEQYF. The CDR3 coding sequence is TGTGCCAGCAGTCCCGGGAGGTCGACAGGGGAAGGCTACGAGCAGTACTTC.

CDR3 loop: CASSLSGGQPGEYEQFF. The CDR3 nucleotides are TGTGCCAGCAGCTTATCGGGAGGACAGCCGGGGGAGTATGAGCAGTTCTTC. The chain recombines TRBV5-8 with TRBJ2-1; D perhaps matches TRBD2 (7 bases). Looked up from germline, CDR1 is SGHTS and CDR2 is YDEGEE. CDR3 size: 17 residues. The V gene lost 2 bases and the J gene lost 8 bases, with 23 bases spanning the gap.

V is TRBV7-3 and J is TRBJ1-6; 7 nucleotides line up with TRBD1. Germline V CDR1 and CDR2: SGHTA, FQGTGA. The CDR3 runs to 14 residues. The V segment lost 0 bases and the J segment 13 bases; nucleotides outside the gene matches: 6. CDR3 amino acids: CASSLTRQGSPLHF. The CDR3 nucleotides read TGTGCCAGCAGCTTAACGCGACAGGGAAGCCCCCTCCACTTT.

The chain recombines TRBV7-8 with TRBJ1-2, with 7 positions matching TRBD1. The CDR3 extends over 14 amino acids. J was trimmed by 7 bases and V by 5 bases; bases with no gene match: 10. Per the germline V gene, CDR1 is SGHVS and CDR2 is FQNEAQ. Here the CDR3 DNA reads TGTGCCAGCAGCGTAATTTCAGGGGGAAGTGGCTACACCTTC. It yields the protein CASSVISGGSGYTF.

The gene calls are TRBV27 and TRBJ1-2, with D maybe TRBD1 (5 bases). Per the germline V gene, CDR1 is MNHEY and CDR2 is SMNVEV (reference sequence). The ends were cut back, 3 bases at V and 1 base at J, with 6 bases in the middle. The CDR3 consists of 13 residues. The CDR3 region is CASSFRVNYGYTF. CDR3 DNA sequence: TGTGCCAGCAGTTTCAGGGTTAACTATGGCTACACCTTC.